This TCR beta chain originates from a study of a mutant IDH1 vaccine in newly diagnosed glioma. Study-wide background: Commencement of vaccination occurred 4-6 weeks following radiotherapy alone, or concurrently with temozolomide cycles.

Sample time point: week 23, last vaccination. What each vaccine dose contained was 300 ug of mutant IDH1 20-mer peptide, accompanied by topical imiquimod. Profiled with immunoSEQ multiplex PCR; TCRdb holds only in-frame clones, not every one. The sample yields about 77,000 clones, approximately 85% seen once. For this clone: The antigen remains undetermined.

The material was PBMCs, obtained from a glioma patient whose treatment included an IDH1 peptide vaccine. The clonotype originates from a woman between 50 and 59 years old with glioma.

This CDR3 reads CASSVRREEVTGELFF. CDR3 DNA sequence: TGTGCCAGCAGCGTCCGGCGGGAGGAGGTCACCGGGGAGCTGTTTTTT. The chain carries TRBV9 and TRBJ2-2, with TRBD2 identical over 8 bases. Germline-derived CDR1 and CDR2 are SGDLS and YYNGEE. The CDR3 spans 16 residues. V gave up 2 bases and J gave up 4 bases; unmatched junction bases: 7.